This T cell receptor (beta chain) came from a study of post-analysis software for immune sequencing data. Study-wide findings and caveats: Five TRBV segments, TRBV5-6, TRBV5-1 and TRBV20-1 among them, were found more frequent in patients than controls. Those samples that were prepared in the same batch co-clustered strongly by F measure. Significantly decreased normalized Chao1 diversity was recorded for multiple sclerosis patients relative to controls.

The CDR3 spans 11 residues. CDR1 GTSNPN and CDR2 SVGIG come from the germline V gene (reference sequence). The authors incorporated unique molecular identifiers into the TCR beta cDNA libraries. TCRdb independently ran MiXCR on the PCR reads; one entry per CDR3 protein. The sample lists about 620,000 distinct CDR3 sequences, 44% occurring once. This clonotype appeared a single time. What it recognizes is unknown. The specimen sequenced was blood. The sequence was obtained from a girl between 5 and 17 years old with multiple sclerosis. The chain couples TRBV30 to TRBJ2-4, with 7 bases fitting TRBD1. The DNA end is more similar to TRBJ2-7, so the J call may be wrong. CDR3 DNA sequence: TGTGCCTGGAGCCAGGGGGACGAGCAGTACTTC. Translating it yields CAWSQGDEQYF.